The present T cell receptor (beta chain) was sequenced within a study of blood T cell repertoires in COVID-19. The CDR3 runs to 17 residues. V was clipped by 4 bases and J by 4 bases; unmatched bases: 9. Germline V CDR1 and CDR2: SGDLS, YYNGEE. Sequenced by immunoSEQ multiplex PCR; TCRdb stores in-frame clones only, minus some. This table holds 350,000 to 450,000 clones, roughly four fifths found once. Self-reported history from a screening survey and questionnaire set each donor's cohort. V is TRBV9 and J is TRBJ2-2, with 11 positions matching TRBD1. The TCR sequence derives from a woman between 50 and 59 years old who had recovered from COVID-19. Sequenced sample: PBMCs or T cells enriched from blood (not recorded which). CDR3 region: CASSLFKGQGGTGELFF. The CDR3 region has the DNA TGTGCCAGCAGCTTATTTAAGGGACAGGGGGGCACCGGGGAGCTGTTTTTT.